A selection of T cell receptor beta chains follows, all from one sample in a study of T-cell reconstitution after alpha-beta-depleted transplantation in children. TCRdb reprocessed the PCR reads via MiXCR and lists one record per CDR3 protein. The table includes fewer than 550,000 distinct CDR3 sequences, 10% to 13% detected once. The material was PBMCs, obtained before TCRalphabeta/CD19-depleted stem cell transplant. Receptors were obtained from a child aged 2 to 15 with inherited bone marrow failure, due to receive a stem cell transplant. CDR3s include the opening cysteine and the closing phenylalanine or tryptophan. D genes are given only for firm matches. The listing skips clone size in some rows; elsewhere it reads once, few, many or a size class.

clone size,CDR3 length,V gene,J gene,D gene,CDR3 DNA,CDR3 protein
many,16,TRBV4-3,TRBJ1-2,TRBD1,TGCGCCAGCAGCCAAGATAGATTAGGGGGCGGGAATGGCTACACCTTC,CASSQDRLGGGNGYTF
many,11,TRBV29-1,TRBJ2-5,.,TGCAGCGTGTCACTGGGGGAGACCCAGTACTTC,CSVSLGETQYF
many,14,TRBV4-1,TRBJ1-1,TRBD1,TGCGCCAGCAGCCGCGGACAGGGGGACACTGAAGCTTTCTTT,CASSRGQGDTEAFF
few,13,TRBV20-1,TRBJ1-1,.,TGCAGTGCGACCGGGACATCGAACACTGAAGCTTTCTTT,CSATGTSNTEAFF
many,15,TRBV5-1,TRBJ2-1,.,TGCGCCAGCAGCTTGGAGGCCCCTTCCTACAATGAGCAGTTCTTC,CASSLEAPSYNEQFF
.,16,TRBV10-3,TRBJ2-5,TRBD2,TGTGCCATCAGTGACGCGGGGGGGGACACGGACGAGACCCAGTACTTC,CAISDAGGDTDETQYF
many,17,TRBV25-1,TRBJ2-1,TRBD2,TGTGCCAGCAGTGAAGACGGGACTAGCGGGAGTTACAATGAGCAGTTCTTC,CASSEDGTSGSYNEQFF
.,17,TRBV11-2,TRBJ2-3,TRBD2,TGTGCCAGCAGCTACCCGGGACTAGGGATGAGGACAGATACGCAGTATTTT,CASSYPGLGMRTDTQYF
many,15,TRBV12-3/TRBV12-4,TRBJ2-1,.,TGTGCCAGCAGTGCACCTTGGCGGGACCACAATGAGCAGTTCTTC,CASSAPWRDHNEQFF
many,12,TRBV29-1,TRBJ2-1,.,TGCAGCGGCAACGGGCTAGTTAATGAGCAGTTCTTC,CSGNGLVNEQFF
.,15,TRBV20-1,TRBJ2-3,.,TGCAGTGCTAGAGATCCCACCCAGGGGACAGATACGCAGTATTTT,CSARDPTQGTDTQYF
many,16,TRBV11-2,TRBJ2-2,TRBD2,TGTGCCAGCAGCTCAACCGGGGGGGCAGTCACCGGGGAGCTGTTTTTT,CASSSTGGAVTGELFF
.,19,TRBV12-3/TRBV12-4,TRBJ1-3,.,TGTGCCAGCATCAATGGGACCCGAACCCTGTACTACTCTGGAAACACCATATATTTT,CASINGTRTLYYSGNTIYF
many,15,TRBV4-3,TRBJ2-5,.,TGCGCCAGCAGCCAAGACCGCACACAACAAGAGACCCAGTACTTC,CASSQDRTQQETQYF
many,14,TRBV12-3/TRBV12-4,TRBJ2-2,TRBD2,TGTGCCAGCAGTTGGACTAGCGTGGCCGGGGAGCTGTTTTTT,CASSWTSVAGELFF
few,18,TRBV20-1,TRBJ2-1,.,TGCAGTGCTAGAGATTGGGCCGCACGCACTAGCTCCTACAATGAGCAGTTCTTC,CSARDWAARTSSYNEQFF
.,16,TRBV9,TRBJ2-2,.,TGTGCCAGCAGCGCCGCCGTGGACAAGCCCACCGGGGAGCTGTTTTTT,CASSAAVDKPTGELFF
many,15,TRBV10-2,TRBJ2-2,.,TGCGCCAGCTGTGAAGGGGGTATGAACACCGGGGAGCTGTTTTTT,CASCEGGMNTGELFF
few,14,TRBV9,TRBJ1-1,.,TGTGCCAGCAGCGTTGACGGGATGTACACTGAAGCTTTCTTT,CASSVDGMYTEAFF
.,18,TRBV6-5,TRBJ1-6,.,TGTGCCAGCAGTTACTCCTTTGGACAGCTAGGGCTTAATTCACCCCTCCACTTT,CASSYSFGQLGLNSPLHF
many,16,TRBV7-8,TRBJ1-5,TRBD1,TGTGCCAGCACCCGGACAGGGATATATGGCAATCAGCCCCAGCATTTT,CASTRTGIYGNQPQHF
few,14,TRBV2,TRBJ2-7,.,TGTGCCAGCAGTGGAGGGAGGACTACCTACGAGCAGTACTTC,CASSGGRTTYEQYF
many,14,TRBV24-1,TRBJ2-7,.,TGTGCCACCAGTGAAGGGGGGAGGAGCTACGAGCAGTACTTC,CATSEGGRSYEQYF
.,12,TRBV20-1,TRBJ2-1,.,TGCAGTGCTAGGAGGGCGGAGGGAAAGCAGTTCTTC,CSARRAEGKQFF
many,17,TRBV4-3,TRBJ2-1,.,TGCGCCAGCAGCCAAGACACGAGAACAGCGGCCTTCAATGAGCAGTTCTTC,CASSQDTRTAAFNEQFF
few,17,TRBV30,TRBJ2-1,TRBD2,TGTGCCTGGAGGAAGGTTAGCGGGAGAACTTCCTACAATGAGCAGTTCTTC,CAWRKVSGRTSYNEQFF
few,14,TRBV29-1,TRBJ1-2,.,TGCAGCGTTGCCGGGACGGATCTGAACTATGGCTACACCTTC,CSVAGTDLNYGYTF
few,19,TRBV7-8,TRBJ2-6,TRBD1,TGTGCCAGCAGCCCACGGCCGGGACAGGGGGGATCTGGGGCCAACGTCCTGACTTTC,CASSPRPGQGGSGANVLTF
many,15,TRBV20-1,TRBJ2-7,.,TGCAGTGCTAGAGTCGAGACAATCCCCTACTACGAGCAGTACTTC,CSARVETIPYYEQYF
many,13,TRBV7-6,TRBJ1-3,.,TGTGCCAGCAGCTTAGGTCGAACCAACACCATATATTTT,CASSLGRTNTIYF
.,16,TRBV4-1,TRBJ2-3,.,TGCGCCAGCAGCCAGTACAACCCCAGTGAGGACGGTACGCAGTATTTT,CASSQYNPSEDGTQYF
many,15,TRBV29-1,TRBJ2-3,.,TGCAGCGTTCTCGGCGGGGTACCTAGCACAGATACGCAGTATTTT,CSVLGGVPSTDTQYF
many,12,TRBV4-3,TRBJ2-7,.,TGCGCCAGCAGCCAAGATCGGACAGAGCAGTACTTC,CASSQDRTEQYF
many,14,TRBV5-5,TRBJ1-2,.,TGTGCCAGCAATCCGGGACAAGCTAACTATGGCTACACCTTC,CASNPGQANYGYTF
many,14,TRBV2,TRBJ2-2,.,TGTGCCAGCGCTGACTTTGGAGGGACCGGGGAGCTGTTTTTT,CASADFGGTGELFF
.,16,TRBV20-1,TRBJ2-1,TRBD2,TGCAGTGCTCCGTTGGGTAGCGGGATTGCTAACAATGAGCAGTTCTTC,CSAPLGSGIANNEQFF
.,15,TRBV30,TRBJ1-2,TRBD1,TGTGCCTCTATCCGGGACAGACTTTCTAACTATGGCTACACCTTC,CASIRDRLSNYGYTF
few,13,TRBV20-1,TRBJ2-5,TRBD2,TGCAGTGCTAGTGGGTGGGGGGGGGAGACCCAGTACTTC,CSASGWGGETQYF
.,18,TRBV11-2,TRBJ2-7,.,.,CASSLEAVYLCASYEQYF
.,16,TRBV4-1,TRBJ1-5,TRBD1,TGCGCCAGCAGCCCGCTGAGGGACAGTAGCAATCAGCCCCAGCATTTT,CASSPLRDSSNQPQHF
many,16,TRBV4-2,TRBJ2-7,.,TGTGCCAGCAGCCAAGATAAGGTGGGCGGATCCTACGAGCAGTACTTC,CASSQDKVGGSYEQYF
.,17,TRBV7-9,TRBJ2-7,.,TGTGCCAGCAGCTTAGCCCCTGGGTTTCAGGGATCCTACGAGCAGTACTTC,CASSLAPGFQGSYEQYF
many,13,TRBV5-1,TRBJ2-5,.,TGCGCCAGCAGCCCGGGACAAATGGAGACCCAGTACTTC,CASSPGQMETQYF
few,13,TRBV30,TRBJ1-1,.,TGTGCCTGGACGCCCAGGCAGAACACTGAAGCTTTCTTT,CAWTPRQNTEAFF
many,16,TRBV7-8,TRBJ2-4,.,TGTGCCAGCAGCTTAGTCGGCAGGGGATATGATAACATTCAGTACTTC,CASSLVGRGYDNIQYF
few,15,TRBV12-3/TRBV12-4,TRBJ2-4,.,TGTGCCAGCCTAATCGCCGGGGCGGCCAAAAACATTCAGTACTTC,CASLIAGAAKNIQYF
many,14,TRBV11-2,TRBJ2-5,.,TGTGCCAGCAGCTCGAGGTCAGGGGGGGAGACCCAGTACTTC,CASSSRSGGETQYF
.,13,TRBV5-4,TRBJ2-3,.,TGTGCCAGCAGAAGCGGACTCCCTGATACGCAGTATTTT,CASRSGLPDTQYF
many,13,TRBV29-1,TRBJ2-7,TRBD1,TGCAGCGCCAGACAGGGAGTCTCCTACGAGCAGTACTTC,CSARQGVSYEQYF
many,15,TRBV27,TRBJ2-2,.,TGTGCCAGCAGTTTAGGCCCTTCCTATGCCGGGGAGCTGTTTTTT,CASSLGPSYAGELFF
many,12,TRBV30,TRBJ1-1,.,TGTGCCTGGAGCCGCCTGAGCACTGAAGCTTTCTTT,CAWSRLSTEAFF
few,14,TRBV6-1,TRBJ2-2,.,TGTGCCAGCAGTGAACTAGTTCGCACCGGGGAGCTGTTTTTT,CASSELVRTGELFF
many,13,TRBV5-1,TRBJ2-5,.,TGCGCCAGCAGCTCGACGGTCCAAGAGACCCAGTACTTC,CASSSTVQETQYF
many,15,TRBV5-1,TRBJ2-2,.,TGCGCCAGCAGCTTCTCAGCCATGAACACCGGGGAGCTGTTTTTT,CASSFSAMNTGELFF
few,17,TRBV7-2,TRBJ2-2,TRBD2,TGTGCCAGCAGCCTACTAGCGGGAGCGTCGGCCACCGGGGAGCTGTTTTTT,CASSLLAGASATGELFF
many,16,TRBV12-3/TRBV12-4,TRBJ2-7,.,TGTGCCAGCAGTTTAGACGAGGGGGGAGTTCCCTACGAGCAGTACTTC,CASSLDEGGVPYEQYF